Each of the 17 T cell receptor beta chains below was sequenced from the same sample in a study of cytotoxic CD8 clonotypes in ibrutinib-treated CLL. Some clones are missing from TCRdb's copy, which holds only in-frame ones; the method was immunoSEQ multiplex PCR. The repertoire holds 200,000 to 250,000 clones, with 70% as singletons. The material was PBMCs, obtained after 12 months of ibrutinib treatment. The receptor source for this set is a human donor with chronic lymphocytic leukemia.

The chain is built from TRBV10-3 and TRBJ2-7; D gene ambiguous. The CDR3 covers 13 residues. Germline-derived CDR1 and CDR2 are ENHRY and SYGVKD. Deletions cut 4 bases from V and 5 bases from J, with 12 bases between. The CDR3 DNA sequence: TGTGCCATCAGTGGGTTGGATCGGAACGAGCAGTACTTC. Its translation: CAISGLDRNEQYF.

CDR3 loop: CASSEGPLGGYTF. CDR3 DNA: TGTGCCAGCAGCGAGGGACCTTTGGGAGGCTACACCTTC. The chain links TRBV7-2 to TRBJ1-2; D possibly corresponds to TRBD1 (5 bases). V was cut by 5 bases and J by 8 bases, with 15 bases left in between. Germline V gene sequence: CDR1 SGHTA, CDR2 FQGNSA. The CDR3 has 13 amino acids.

In its sample, this clone was seen many times. V usage is TRBV19 and J usage is TRBJ1-2; TRBD1 matches at 7 bases. Germline CDR1 is LNHDA and CDR2 is SQIVND (reference sequence). With V trimmed by 5 bases and J by 8 bases, 8 bases remained unmatched. This CDR3 comprises 13 residues. In DNA, the CDR3 is TGTGCCAGTAGTCCCGACAGGGAGAAAGGCTACACCTTC. This encodes CASSPDREKGYTF.

This clone has only a few counts. Different DNA sequences within this sample yield the same CDR3. The gene calls are TRBV7-9 and TRBJ1-5, with D possibly being TRBD1 (6 bases). The CDR3 runs 13 residues. Trimming removed 5 bases at V and 4 bases at J, with 9 bases between. Germline loops: CDR1 SEHNR, CDR2 FQNEAQ (reference sequence). In DNA, the CDR3 is TGTGCCAGCAGCCCTCAGGGGAATCAGCCCCAGCATTTT. Translating it yields CASSPQGNQPQHF. The whole variable domain, filled in from reference TRBV7-9 and TRBJ1-5, reads DTGVSQNPRHKITKRGQNVTFRCDPISEHNRLYWYRQTLGQGPEFLTYFQNEAQLEKSRLLSDRFSAERPKGSFSTLEIQRTEQGDSAMYLCASSPQGNQPQHFGDGTRLSIL.

The chain employs TRBV6-8 and TRBJ1-2; D gene uncertain. Per germline, CDR1 MNHGY and CDR2 SAAAGT. CDR3 length: 14 amino acids. Trimming shortened V by 7 bases and J by 6 bases, and 18 bases separated the two germline ends. CDR3 protein: CASTLRRTTDGYTF. In DNA form, the CDR3 reads TGTGCCAGCACCTTAAGACGGACTACTGATGGCTACACCTTC.

V gene TRBV5-1 combines with J gene TRBJ2-1, with D possibly matching TRBD2 (5 bases). V lost 4 bases, J lost 4 bases, and 9 bases lay in between. Germline V lookup: CDR1 SGHRS, CDR2 YFSETQ. The CDR3 has 13 residues. The DNA for the CDR3 is TGCGCCAGCAGCCTGGGAGAGTACAATGAGCAGTTCTTC. Protein sequence: CASSLGEYNEQFF.

This chain links TRBV9 with TRBJ2-5; D may be TRBD2 (6 bases). The germline CDR1 and CDR2 sequences are SGDLS and YYNGEE. The CDR3 extends over 15 amino acids. V was trimmed by 3 bases and J by 7 bases, leaving 19 bases between them. The CDR3 loop is CASSATGTFGGTQYF. The CDR3 DNA is TGTGCCAGCAGCGCCACCGGGACCTTCGGGGGGACCCAGTACTTC.

This chain links TRBV18 with TRBJ1-5; 7 nucleotides line up with TRBD1. V lost 6 bases, J lost 3 bases, and 2 bases stayed unmatched. This CDR3 has 13 amino acids. Per germline, CDR1 KGHSH and CDR2 LQKENI. The CDR3 region is CASSGTVNQPQHF. The CDR3 coding sequence is TGTGCCAGCTCCGGGACAGTCAATCAGCCCCAGCATTTT.

The table lists this clone with a few counts. The chain carries TRBV27 and TRBJ1-5; D is uncertain. V lost 3 bases, J lost 2 bases, and 5 bases lay in between. From germline, CDR1 is MNHEY and CDR2 SMNVEV (reference sequence). This CDR3 is 13 amino acids long. CDR3 nucleotide sequence: TGTGCCAGCAGTTTGCAGGGCAATCAGCCCCAGCATTTT. This sequence encodes CASSLQGNQPQHF.

There are a few counts of this clone. The chain joins TRBV11-2 to TRBJ2-1; no reliable D call. Germline V CDR1 and CDR2: SGHAT, FQNNGV. This CDR3 spans 13 amino acids. Trimming removed 8 bases at V and 9 bases at J, with 17 bases between. The CDR3 DNA is TGTGCCAGCCACTCCGAAGGGATCTTTGAGCAGTTCTTC. Translated: CASHSEGIFEQFF.

The chain has TRBV18 and TRBJ2-3; no definite D call. V was pared by 0 bases and J by 1 base, with 8 bases between. This CDR3 has 15 amino acids. Germline V gene sequence: CDR1 KGHSH, CDR2 LQKENI. In DNA form, the CDR3 reads TGTGCCAGCTCACCACCGAGAAGCCGCACAGATACGCAGTATTTT. Translating it yields CASSPPRSRTDTQYF.

This chain uses TRBV27 with TRBJ1-1; D is unclear. V dropped 3 bases and J dropped 4 bases, with 12 bases sitting between them. The CDR3 covers 14 residues. From germline, CDR1 is MNHEY and CDR2 SMNVEV (reference sequence). The CDR3 loop is CASSFLTGATEAFF. Written as DNA, the CDR3 is TGTGCCAGCAGTTTTTTGACTGGTGCCACTGAAGCTTTCTTT.

The chain is built from TRBV6-5 and TRBJ2-1; no definite D call. The germline V and J ends were trimmed by 5 bases and 0 bases, with 11 bases remaining between them. The CDR3 contains 15 residues. The V gene's germline CDR1 is MNHEY and CDR2 SVGAGI. The CDR3: CASSPRHVSYNEQFF. The CDR3 bases are TGTGCCAGCAGTCCCCGGCATGTCTCCTACAATGAGCAGTTCTTC.

The chain has TRBV18 and TRBJ1-5, with TRBD1 identical over 7 bases. The CDR3 is 14 amino acids. Losses at the gene ends were 5 bases for V and 4 bases for J; bases not matched to a gene: 5. CDR1 is KGHSH, CDR2 LQKENI, per germline. The DNA for the CDR3 is TGTGCCAGCTCAAGCGGACAGGTAAATCAGCCCCAGCATTTT. This sequence encodes CASSSGQVNQPQHF.

This clone was seen only a few times. The CDR3 reads CASSGEVSGYTF. As DNA, the CDR3 is TGTGCCAGCAGCGGAGAGGTATCTGGCTACACCTTC. This rearrangement joins TRBV2 to TRBJ1-2; no reliable D call. Germline lookup yields CDR1 SNHLY and CDR2 FYNNEI. The CDR3 covers 12 residues. Trimming left V 6 bases short and J 7 bases short, with 12 bases between.

The V gene is TRBV7-3, the J gene TRBJ1-2; the match to TRBD1 covers 7 bases. Per germline, CDR1 SGHTA and CDR2 FQGTGA. The CDR3 sequence is 13 residues long. J gave up 8 bases and V 6 bases, and 9 bases lay outside the gene matches. CDR3 DNA sequence: TGTGCCAGCAGTCCAACAGGGGAGGGAGGCTACACCTTC. As protein: CASSPTGEGGYTF.

This chain joins TRBV5-6 and TRBJ1-2; a weak D match, TRBD1 (5 bases). Germline values: CDR1 SGHDT, CDR2 YYEEEE. Trimming shortened V by 0 bases and J by 4 bases, and 13 bases separated the two germline ends. CDR3 size: 15 residues. The CDR3 DNA reads TGTGCCAGCAGCTTGGGGGGACGGCGGATCTATGGCTACACCTTC. Amino acids: CASSLGGRRIYGYTF.